The entry below gives a single T cell receptor (beta chain) sequence along with its context. The source of the sample is a study of shared clonotypes between healthy human individuals. Study at large: Donor ages ranged 18 to 49 years: two women, a few men.

CDR1 SGHTA and CDR2 FQGNSA come from the germline V gene. The CDR3 spans 15 residues. Unmatched junction bases numbered 10, after V lost 8 bases and J lost 4 bases. The method was immunoSEQ multiplex PCR; TCRdb's version includes in-frame clones alone and lacks a portion of them. The table has more than 900,000 clones, around 78% seen once. Material for sequencing was memory CD4+ T cells from PBMCs. Subset described: CD45RA-negative fraction. The TCR comes from a man between 18 and 29 years old in good health. Some clones in this sample may be carry-over from other donors' samples. V is TRBV7-2 and J is TRBJ2-1; 8 bases fit TRBD1. CDR3 in amino acids: CASGSYRGSYNEQFF. DNA for the CDR3: TGTGCCAGCGGATCATACAGGGGGTCGTACAATGAGCAGTTCTTC.